This TCR beta chain was identified during a study of shared clonotypes between healthy human individuals. Study-level points and caveats: Inspection by rarefaction showed sorted-subset sequencing to be incomplete despite large depth. Naive subsets usually exceeded memory subsets in estimated richness.

The assay was immunoSEQ multiplex PCR, and TCRdb's table has in-frame clones only and misses some. The sample yields approximately 2,000,000 clones, roughly 93% seen once. CD45RO negativity and positive selection for CCR7 defined naive CD8 cells, a population that excluded terminally differentiated effector memory CD45RA+ cells. A note on this clone: The antigen remains unidentified.

Sequencing was done on a sample of naive CD8+ T cells from PBMCs. This clonotype was sampled from a man aged 18 to 35 in good health. Some clones in this sample may be carry-over from other donors' samples.

The CDR3 DNA reads as TGTGCCTGGGGACTAGCGGCCTACGAGCAGTACTTC. The encoded protein is CAWGLAAYEQYF. The chain recombines TRBV30 with TRBJ2-7; 10 bases agree with TRBD2. The CDR3 is 12 residues long. From germline, CDR1 is GTSNPN and CDR2 SVGIG (reference sequence). V shed 5 bases, J shed 2 bases, and the junction held 0 bases outside the gene matches.